One T cell receptor beta chain is described in this entry. Its antigen remains unknown. Time point here: baseline, week 1 (first vaccination visit). Treatment defined: pre-vaccination baseline after standard-of-care therapy. Tumors from donors were new WHO grade 3 or 4 IDH1-mutant astrocytomas with ATRX loss. The data are from a study of a mutant IDH1 vaccine in newly diagnosed glioma. Overall study: Receipt of radiotherapy, temozolomide, or both preceded the study, and most received both. Study-level results: Immune responses arising from the vaccine appeared in about 95% of patients. Seemingly, top peripheral T cell clonotype changes bore no relation to pseudoprogression.

Some clones are missing from TCRdb's copy, which holds only in-frame ones; the method was immunoSEQ multiplex PCR. Of tens of thousands of clones listed, roughly 80% are singletons. Per germline, CDR1 WNHNN and CDR2 SYGVQD (reference sequence). This CDR3 has 13 residues. The V and J ends lost 4 bases and 2 bases respectively, with 7 bases between them. This clonotype was sampled from a woman in her thirties or forties with glioma. The material was PBMCs, obtained from a glioma patient treated with radiotherapy, temozolomide or both. This sequence joins TRBV10-1 and TRBJ2-3; no reliable D call. For the CDR3, the DNA is TGCGCCAGCAGTGCACTTTCCACAGATACGCAGTATTTT. This translates into CASSALSTDTQYF.